The sequence of this T cell receptor (beta chain) was determined in a study of blood T cell repertoires in COVID-19. Study-wide context: Samples came from the United States, Italy and Spain, spanning acute and convalescent COVID-19. T cells, B-cell-depleted T cells, or PBMCs supplied cDNA or gDNA.

In germline, CDR1 is MNHEY, CDR2 SVGAGI. V was clipped by 6 bases and J by 3 bases, with 12 bases between them. This CDR3 spans 13 amino acids. Under the authors' procedure: How many nucleated cells were present was estimated from reference gene primer amplification. TCRdb's copy holds only in-frame clones and misses some; the assay was immunoSEQ multiplex PCR. The V and J calls and clone size come from that table; D and trimming were worked out from the DNA. The sample lists about 140,000 clones, more than 75% seen once, with about 2.5% in the top ten. This clone was seen once. Sequenced input: peripheral blood. The TCR comes from a human donor with acute or convalescent COVID-19. The donor label of this sample is uncertain. The chain couples TRBV6-5 to TRBJ2-7, with D tentatively TRBD1 (7 bases). The CDR3 loop is CASRGGQLYEQYV. The CDR3 region has the DNA TGTGCCAGCAGGGGGGGACAGCTCTACGAGCAGTACGTC.